This passage covers 32 T cell receptor beta chains from one sample sequenced in a study of cytomegalovirus exposure and HLA in healthy donors. 13 Jbeta primers and 60 Vbeta primers were used for the PCR. The data were produced by immunoSEQ multiplex PCR, yet TCRdb's version contains in-frame clones alone and is incomplete. There are 150,000 or so clones in the sample; approximately 80% occur only once, and approximately 13% lies in the top ten. Sequencing used PBMCs. These receptors all stem from a middle-aged man in good health and CMV-seropositive.

The chain joins TRBV6-6 to TRBJ2-1; 9 bases match TRBD1. Germline V CDR1 and CDR2: MNHNY, SVGAGI (reference sequence). The CDR3 spans 14 residues. V lost 6 bases, J lost 8 bases, and 8 bases stayed unmatched. The CDR3 spells CASRSGTGIHEQFF. DNA for the CDR3: TGTGCCAGCAGATCCGGGACAGGGATCCATGAGCAGTTCTTC.

As for this clone: At one end the junction does not follow the germline gene, possibly because of a read error. The chain carries TRBV7-9 and TRBJ1-2; no reliable D call. The germline V gene has CDR1 SEHNR and CDR2 FQNEAQ (reference sequence). This CDR3 region has 15 residues. CDR3 loop: CSSSSRVEANYGYTF. The CDR3 DNA reads as TGTTCCAGCAGCTCCCGAGTCGAAGCTAACTATGGCTACACCTTC. The complete variable domain, with remaining parts taken from reference TRBV7-9 and TRBJ1-2, reads DTGVSQNPRHKITKRGQNVTFRCDPISEHNRLYWYRQTLGQGPEFLTYFQNEAQLEKSRLLSDRFSAERPKGSFSTLEIQRTEQGDSAMYLCSSSSRVEANYGYTFGSGTRLTVV.

This chain links TRBV27 with TRBJ2-5, with TRBD2 identical over 8 bases. Germline CDR1 is MNHEY and CDR2 is SMNVEV (reference sequence). J lost 4 bases, V lost 5 bases, and 12 bases had no gene match. CDR3 size: 16 residues. This chain's CDR3 is CASSPFSGNVGETQYF. The CDR3 DNA reads as TGTGCCAGCAGTCCCTTTAGCGGGAACGTCGGAGAGACCCAGTACTTC.

The V call is TRBV6-1, the J call TRBJ1-5; D is unresolved. The germline V and J ends were trimmed by 6 bases and 3 bases, with 9 bases remaining between them. The CDR3 is 13 residues long. CDR1 is MNHNS, CDR2 SASEGT, per germline. The DNA for the CDR3 is TGTGCCAGCAGCCCCGTTAACAATCAGCCCCAGCATTTT. Protein sequence: CASSPVNNQPQHF.

The V call is TRBV2, the J call TRBJ2-1, with 8 bases lining up with TRBD2. The J segment lost 8 bases and the V segment lost 6 bases, leaving 12 bases of the junction unmatched. This CDR3 has 15 residues. Looked up from germline, CDR1 is SNHLY and CDR2 is FYNNEI. CDR3 amino acids: CASSAFSGGTDEQFF. CDR3 coding DNA: TGTGCCAGCAGCGCCTTCTCGGGAGGGACGGATGAGCAGTTCTTC.

The genes are TRBV29-1 and TRBJ2-7; D is possibly TRBD1 (5 bases). V lost 4 bases and J 2 bases, leaving 15 bases between the germline ends. CDR3 size: 14 residues. Germline CDR1 reads SQVTM; CDR2 reads ANQGSEA. CDR3 bases: TGCAGCGTTGGGGGAAAAGGGGCAGCCTACGAGCAGTACTTC. This codes for CSVGGKGAAYEQYF.

The chain carries TRBV25-1 and TRBJ2-1; D is uncertain. Per germline, CDR1 MGHDK and CDR2 SYGVNS. CDR3 length: 15 amino acids. Between the trimmed V and J ends, which lost 1 base and 0 bases, there was a span of 7 bases. The DNA for the CDR3 is TGTGCCAGCAGTGAATGGGCCAGCTCCTACAATGAGCAGTTCTTC. The encoded protein is CASSEWASSYNEQFF.

This clone was detected only a few times. The rearrangement joins TRBV2 to TRBJ2-6; the D gene is possibly TRBD1 (6 bases). CDR1 is SNHLY and CDR2 is FYNNEI in the germline V gene. This CDR3 spans 15 amino acids. V lost 5 bases to trimming and J lost 2 bases, with 10 bases between them. The CDR3 is CASSPDRTGANVLTF. CDR3 nucleotides: TGTGCCAGCAGTCCCGACAGGACTGGGGCCAACGTCCTGACTTTC.

This clone was observed a handful of times. The chain uses TRBV30 and TRBJ1-5; the D gene is possibly TRBD1 (6 bases). Trimming cost V 3 bases and J 3 bases, with 18 bases left between them. CDR1 and CDR2 from the germline V gene are GTSNPN and SVGIG (reference sequence). This CDR3 has 16 amino acids. The DNA of the CDR3 is TGTGCCTGGAGCAGCCCCGGGACACAGAACAATCAGCCCCAGCATTTT. It is translated as CAWSSPGTQNNQPQHF.

This clone was seen a single time. The chain uses TRBV6-5 and TRBJ2-5; D may be TRBD2 (6 bases). This CDR3 contains 14 residues. Germline-derived CDR1 and CDR2 are MNHEY and SVGAGI. Trimming left V 7 bases short and J 2 bases short, with 14 bases between. The CDR3 DNA reads as TGTGCCAGCACCTTAGCGGACCCTCAAGAGACCCAGTACTTC. It yields the protein CASTLADPQETQYF.

This clone is a singleton in its sample. V usage is TRBV5-4 and J usage is TRBJ2-5; D perhaps matches TRBD1 (6 bases). Trimming removed 4 bases from V and 3 bases from J, with 10 bases in between. CDR3 length: 13 residues. In germline, CDR1 is SGHNT, CDR2 YYREEE (reference sequence). CDR3 bases: TGTGCCAGCAGCCCCCAGGGGAAAGAGACCCAGTACTTC. The encoded protein is CASSPQGKETQYF.

This clone showed up just once. The gene calls are TRBV27 and TRBJ2-2, with 7 bases fitting TRBD2. After removal of 6 bases from V and 1 base from J, the junction contained 2 bases not matched to a gene. Looked up from germline, CDR1 is MNHEY and CDR2 is SMNVEV (reference sequence). CDR3 size: 14 residues. CDR3 region: CASSWGGNTGELFF. The CDR3 bases are TGTGCCAGCAGCTGGGGGGGGAACACCGGGGAGCTGTTTTTT.

The rearrangement uses TRBV5-4 and TRBJ2-7; the D gene is possibly TRBD1 (6 bases). The CDR3 runs to 16 residues. Trimming left V 5 bases short and J 5 bases short, with 23 bases between. Looked up from germline, CDR1 is SGHNT and CDR2 is YYREEE (reference sequence). The CDR3 reads CASRRTRRGGEDEQYF. In DNA form, the CDR3 reads TGTGCCAGCAGGCGGACACGGCGAGGGGGTGAGGACGAGCAGTACTTC. The full variable domain, rest sourced from reference TRBV5-4 and TRBJ2-7, is ETGVTQSPTHLIKTRGQQVTLRCSSQSGHNTVSWYQQALGQGPQFIFQYYREEENGRGNFPPRFSGLQFPNYSSELNVNALELDDSALYLCASRRTRRGGEDEQYFGPGTRLTVT.

The J gene is TRBJ1-1, the V gene TRBV7-2; D gene ambiguous. The germline V gene encodes CDR1 SGHTA and CDR2 FQGNSA. This CDR3 comprises 15 residues. V dropped 3 bases and J dropped 4 bases, with 15 bases sitting between them. The CDR3: CASSLRVWSTTEAFF. CDR3 in DNA: TGTGCCAGCAGCTTGAGGGTTTGGAGTACCACTGAAGCTTTCTTT.

The chain has TRBV9 and TRBJ2-1; D gene uncertain. This CDR3 is built from 15 residues. Trimming left V 0 bases short and J 3 bases short, with 10 bases between. Germline CDR1 and CDR2: SGDLS and YYNGEE. CDR3 amino acids: CASSVENSVYNEQFF. The CDR3 nucleotides are TGTGCCAGCAGCGTAGAAAATAGTGTCTACAATGAGCAGTTCTTC. The full variable domain, completed using reference TRBV9 and TRBJ2-1, is DSGVTQTPKHLITATGQRVTLRCSPRSGDLSVYWYQQSLDQGLQFLIQYYNGEERAKGNILERFSAQQFPDLHSELNLSSLELGDSALYFCASSVENSVYNEQFFGPGTRLTVL.

The chain combines TRBV6-5 with TRBJ2-1; 7 positions agree with TRBD2. The length of the CDR3 is 14 residues. The V gene's germline CDR1 is MNHEY and CDR2 SVGAGI. Trimming cost V 6 bases and J 8 bases; bases outside gene matches: 10. The CDR3 DNA follows: TGTGCCAGCAGGACTGGACTAGGCGTCCATGAGCAGTTCTTC. Its protein product is CASRTGLGVHEQFF.

The chain recombines TRBV11-2 with TRBJ2-7; possibly TRBD1 for D (5 bases). CDR1 and CDR2 from the germline V gene are SGHAT and FQNNGV. The CDR3 covers 14 residues. V lost 1 base and J lost 4, with 11 bases in between. The CDR3 nucleotides read TGTGCCAGCAGCTTAGCCACAGGCCATTACGAGCAGTACTTC. The encoded protein is CASSLATGHYEQYF. Full variable domain (remainder filled in from reference TRBV11-2 and TRBJ2-7): EAGVAQSPRYKIIEKRQSVAFWCNPISGHATLYWYQQILGQGPKLLIQFQNNGVVDDSQLPKDRFSAERLKGVDSTLKIQPAKLEDSAVYLCASSLATGHYEQYFGPGTRLTVT.

The CDR3 sequence: CAITGQGQTEAFF. CDR3 nucleotide sequence: TGTGCCATCACTGGACAGGGACAAACTGAAGCTTTCTTT. V gene TRBV10-3 combines with J gene TRBJ1-1; 8 nucleotides match TRBD1. Germline V gene sequence: CDR1 ENHRY, CDR2 SYGVKD. The CDR3 consists of 13 residues. The junction had 6 bases not matched to a gene; V was cut back by 7 bases and J by 5 bases.

The V gene is TRBV2, the J gene TRBJ1-5, with D maybe TRBD1 (5 bases). V lost 6 bases and J lost 7, with 16 bases in between. CDR1 is SNHLY and CDR2 is FYNNEI in the germline V gene. The CDR3 has 14 residues. The CDR3 protein is CASRRTGGGQPQHF. The CDR3 DNA sequence: TGTGCCAGCAGACGCACGGGCGGGGGGCAGCCCCAGCATTTT.

The chain carries TRBV18 and TRBJ2-7; TRBD2 matches at 10 bases. Germline lookup yields CDR1 KGHSH and CDR2 LQKENI. There are 15 residues in the CDR3. The ends lost 1 base at V and 6 bases at J; junction bases unmatched: 6. The CDR3 DNA sequence: TGTGCCAGCTCACCACGGCTAGCGGGAGAAGGCGAGCAGTACTTC. Its protein is CASSPRLAGEGEQYF.

The sample holds a few counts of this clone. One end of the junction does not line up with germline, which may come from a read error. The DNA of the CDR3 is TGTTCCAGCAGCTTACGTGGAGGGGACAGCAACACCGGGGAGCTGTTTTTT. It encodes CSSSLRGGDSNTGELFF. J is TRBJ2-2 and V is TRBV7-9, with D possibly matching TRBD1 (7 bases). Germline loops: CDR1 SEHNR, CDR2 FQNEAQ (reference sequence). This CDR3 region has 17 residues.

Sample share makes this clone medium-sized (0.01 to 0.1%). V is TRBV6-1 and J is TRBJ2-7; 7 bases agree with TRBD1. The CDR3 covers 15 residues. V trimming: 3 bases; J trimming: 3 bases; junction bases outside the gene matches: 8. Germline V lookup: CDR1 MNHNS, CDR2 SASEGT. CDR3 coding DNA: TGTGCCAGCAGTGAGGCCGGGACAGAGAGCTACGAGCAGTACTTC. Amino acids: CASSEAGTESYEQYF.

This sequence joins TRBV29-1 and TRBJ1-1; D not certain. V dropped 6 bases and J dropped 1 base, with 12 bases sitting between them. The CDR3 has 13 residues. Germline assignment: CDR1 SQVTM and CDR2 ANQGSEA. The DNA for the CDR3 is TGCAGCGTAAGGTCCCAGGCGAACACTGAAGCTTTCTTT. It encodes CSVRSQANTEAFF. Together with reference TRBV29-1 and TRBJ1-1, the CDR3 gives the full variable domain: SAVISQKPSRDICQRGTSLTIQCQVDSQVTMMFWYRQQPGQSLTLIATANQGSEATYESGFVIDKFPISRPNLTFSTLTVSNMSPEDSSIYLCSVRSQANTEAFFGQGTRLTVV.

In the case of this clone: Additional DNA sequences in this sample encode the identical CDR3. V is TRBV4-1 and J is TRBJ1-3, with a possible D match to TRBD1 (5 bases). Germline loops: CDR1 MGHRA, CDR2 YSYEKL. The CDR3 totals 15 residues. The ends were cut back, 4 bases at V and 0 bases at J, with 10 bases in the middle. CDR3 nucleotides: TGCGCCAGCAGCCGAGGAGACAGCTCTGGAAACACCATATATTTT. Protein product: CASSRGDSSGNTIYF.

In this sample, this clone turned up once. The chain is built from TRBV28 and TRBJ2-3; 9 bases are a match to TRBD1. The CDR3 has 15 amino acids. Trimming at V came to 6 bases and at J to 3 bases, leaving 7 bases not matched to a gene. CDR1 is MDHEN, CDR2 SYDVKM, per germline. The CDR3 protein is CASRTTGTGTDTQYF. CDR3 nucleotides: TGTGCCAGCAGGACAACCGGGACAGGGACAGATACGCAGTATTTT.

The chain links TRBV2 to TRBJ1-3; D is uncertain. Trimming shortened V by 4 bases and J by 0 bases, and 10 bases separated the two germline ends. This CDR3 has 15 amino acids. The germline CDR1 and CDR2 sequences are SNHLY and FYNNEI. The DNA of the CDR3 is TGTGCCAGCAGTGGGTACAGTCACTCTGGAAACACCATATATTTT. It encodes CASSGYSHSGNTIYF.

The chain has TRBV19 and TRBJ2-7; the D is unclear. Germline CDR1 is LNHDA and CDR2 is SQIVND (reference sequence). The CDR3 has 13 amino acids. Trimming removed 3 bases from V and 3 bases from J, with 9 bases in between. The CDR3 protein is CASSIKSHYEQYF. DNA for the CDR3: TGTGCCAGTAGTATTAAGAGCCACTACGAGCAGTACTTC.

This clone appeared once. CDR3 protein: CASSLVDREETQYF. The CDR3 nucleotides are TGTGCCAGCAGTTTAGTCGACAGGGAAGAGACCCAGTACTTC. The chain joins TRBV28 to TRBJ2-5; 7 bases are a match to TRBD1. Germline trimming cut 2 bases from V and 3 bases from J; bases unmatched to any gene: 3. The CDR3 consists of 14 residues. The germline V gene encodes CDR1 MDHEN and CDR2 SYDVKM.

This rearrangement joins TRBV9 to TRBJ1-4, with a possible D match to TRBD1 (5 bases). Per germline, CDR1 SGDLS and CDR2 YYNGEE. V dropped 4 bases and J dropped 2 bases, with 9 bases sitting between them. This CDR3 spans 14 amino acids. This CDR3 reads CASSPQGTNEKLFF. The CDR3 bases are TGTGCCAGCAGCCCGCAGGGTACTAATGAAAAACTGTTTTTT.

Only a few counts were recorded for this clone. The CDR3 reads CASSSSGPKGGTDTQYF. CDR3 coding DNA: TGTGCCAGCAGCTCTTCCGGGCCGAAAGGGGGCACAGATACGCAGTATTTT. V is TRBV13 and J is TRBJ2-3; maybe TRBD1 (5 bases). Germline CDR1 is PRHDT and CDR2 is FYEKMQ (reference sequence). This CDR3 region has 17 residues. With 4 bases removed from V and 1 base from J, the gap between germline ends came to 18 bases.

CDR3 coding DNA: TGTGCCAGTAGTATTACGGAGGACTATGGCTACACCTTC. As protein: CASSITEDYGYTF. The chain links TRBV19 to TRBJ1-2; D remains ambiguous. Germline V gives CDR1 LNHDA, CDR2 SQIVND (reference sequence). The CDR3 covers 13 residues. Between the trimmed V and J ends, which lost 3 bases and 3 bases, there was a span of 8 bases.

This rearrangement joins TRBV7-9 to TRBJ1-2; TRBD1 agrees at 7 bases. Unmatched junction bases numbered 2, after V lost 3 bases and J lost 7 bases. Germline assignment: CDR1 SEHNR and CDR2 FQNEAQ (reference sequence). The CDR3 has 12 residues. This chain's CDR3 is CASSFDRVGYTF. For the CDR3, the DNA is TGTGCCAGCAGCTTCGACAGGGTTGGCTACACCTTC. Using reference TRBV7-9 and TRBJ1-2 for the parts outside the CDR3, the full variable domain is DTGVSQNPRHKITKRGQNVTFRCDPISEHNRLYWYRQTLGQGPEFLTYFQNEAQLEKSRLLSDRFSAERPKGSFSTLEIQRTEQGDSAMYLCASSFDRVGYTFGSGTRLTVV.